Each of the 14 T cell receptor beta chains below was sequenced from the same sample in a study of cytomegalovirus exposure and HLA in healthy donors. With 60 Vbeta and 13 Jbeta primers, the PCR was carried out. The method was immunoSEQ multiplex PCR; TCRdb's version includes in-frame clones alone and lacks a portion of them. This sample carries about 180,000 clones, over 70% of them seen once, and the ten largest clones take around 0.46%. The sample consisted of PBMCs. The source is a woman in her forties or fifties in good health and CMV-seronegative.

This chain joins TRBV5-1 and TRBJ2-5; the D gene is possibly TRBD1 (6 bases). Germline CDR1 reads SGHRS; CDR2 reads YFSETQ. Trimming removed 4 bases from V and 4 bases from J, with 14 bases in between. This CDR3 contains 14 residues. The CDR3: CASSVHRDRETQYF. In nucleotides, the CDR3 is TGCGCCAGCAGCGTCCACAGGGATCGAGAGACCCAGTACTTC.

The J gene is TRBJ1-1, the V gene TRBV18; unclear D gene. The V and J ends lost 0 bases and 4 bases respectively, with 12 bases between them. CDR1 and CDR2 (germline): KGHSH, LQKENI. The CDR3 runs to 15 residues. The CDR3 loop is CASSPPKGAGTEAFF. DNA for the CDR3: TGTGCCAGCTCACCACCAAAAGGCGCAGGCACTGAAGCTTTCTTT.

The gene calls are TRBV21-1 and TRBJ1-2. TRBV21-1 represents a pseudogene. This CDR3 is 13 amino acids long. The CDR3 sequence is CASSPDHGYGYTF. As DNA, the CDR3 is TGTGCCAGCAGCCCCGACCACGGGTATGGCTACACCTTC.

The V gene is TRBV18, the J gene TRBJ1-2; D uncertain. The V end lost 0 bases, the J end lost 4 bases, and 9 bases lay between the germline ends. Per the germline V gene, CDR1 is KGHSH and CDR2 is LQKENI. CDR3 length: 14 residues. This chain's CDR3 is CASSPPSGSYGYTF. The CDR3 bases are TGTGCCAGCTCACCACCCTCCGGGTCCTATGGCTACACCTTC.

The chain carries TRBV4-1 and TRBJ1-2; 11 nucleotides match TRBD1. Germline V gives CDR1 MGHRA, CDR2 YSYEKL. CDR3 length equals 16 residues. V was pared by 3 bases and J by 2 bases, with 5 bases of the junction left unmatched. The DNA for the CDR3 is TGCGCCAGCAGCCAGGATAGGACAGGGGGCAACTATGGCTACACCTTC. Protein sequence: CASSQDRTGGNYGYTF.

This clone came up once. The V gene is TRBV7-3, the J gene TRBJ2-1, with 9 positions matching TRBD1. V was clipped by 3 bases and J by 9 bases; unmatched bases: 9. CDR1 and CDR2 from the germline V gene are SGHTA and FQGTGA. This CDR3 is 15 amino acids long. The CDR3 region has the DNA TGTGCCAGCAGCTTGGCGGGACAGGGTGGCCTTGAGCAGTTCTTC. It is translated as CASSLAGQGGLEQFF.

The rearrangement joins TRBV15 to TRBJ2-7; D call uncertain. CDR3 length: 12 residues. The V gene's germline CDR1 is LNHNV and CDR2 YYDKDF (reference sequence). Trimming stripped 3 bases from V and 5 bases from J, with 8 bases between. Here the CDR3 reads CATSSPPHEQYF. The CDR3 region has the DNA TGTGCCACCAGCAGTCCCCCTCACGAGCAGTACTTC.

This chain connects TRBV6-5 to TRBJ1-2; D is uncertain. The length of the CDR3 is 13 residues. V was clipped by 6 bases and J by 2 bases, with 10 bases between them. Per the germline V gene, CDR1 is MNHEY and CDR2 is SVGAGI. CDR3 region: CASSLRRNYGYTF. The CDR3 DNA follows: TGTGCCAGCAGCCTCCGGAGAAACTATGGCTACACCTTC.

The CDR3 DNA reads TGTGCCAGCGCCGGGACAGGAGACACCGGGGAGCTGTTTTTT. Protein: CASAGTGDTGELFF. This chain links TRBV6-1 with TRBJ2-2; 8 bases are a match to TRBD1. The CDR3 consists of 14 residues. With 8 bases clipped from V and 3 bases from J, the junction kept 5 bases outside the gene matches. The germline gives CDR1 MNHNS, CDR2 SASEGT.

Only a few counts were recorded for this clone. The rearrangement uses TRBV10-3 and TRBJ1-5; D perhaps matches TRBD1 (6 bases). The V end lost 0 bases, the J end lost 5 bases, and 8 bases lay between the germline ends. The CDR3 covers 14 residues. CDR1 and CDR2 (germline): ENHRY, SYGVKD. The CDR3 region is CAISESAGDQPQHF. CDR3 coding DNA: TGTGCCATCAGTGAGTCGGCAGGGGATCAGCCCCAGCATTTT.

This rearrangement joins TRBV14 to TRBJ1-2; 10 positions agree with TRBD1. The CDR3 contains 16 residues. Losses at the gene ends were 2 bases for V and 4 bases for J; bases not matched to a gene: 7. The germline gives CDR1 SGHDN, CDR2 FVKESK. The CDR3 reads CASSQYFGQGVYGYTF. For the CDR3, the DNA is TGTGCCAGCAGCCAATACTTCGGACAGGGGGTCTATGGCTACACCTTC. The full variable domain, in which reference TRBV14 and TRBJ1-2 provide the parts outside the CDR3, is EAGVTQFPSHSVIEKGQTVTLRCDPISGHDNLYWYRRVMGKEIKFLLHFVKESKQDESGMPNNRFLAERTGGTYSTLKVQPAELEDSGVYFCASSQYFGQGVYGYTFGSGTRLTVV.

This clone was observed a single time. The chain's CDR3 is CASSARGSSYNEQFF. CDR3 nucleotides: TGTGCCAGCAGTGCCCGGGGGAGCTCCTACAATGAGCAGTTCTTC. The chain couples TRBV9 to TRBJ2-1, with D possibly being TRBD2 (6 bases). The length of the CDR3 is 15 residues. Germline values: CDR1 SGDLS, CDR2 YYNGEE. V lost 5 bases and J lost 0, with 12 bases in between. Complete variable domain (other parts from reference TRBV9 and TRBJ2-1): DSGVTQTPKHLITATGQRVTLRCSPRSGDLSVYWYQQSLDQGLQFLIQYYNGEERAKGNILERFSAQQFPDLHSELNLSSLELGDSALYFCASSARGSSYNEQFFGPGTRLTVL.

The chain links TRBV2 to TRBJ2-7, with a possible D match to TRBD2 (5 bases). Germline V gene lookup returns CDR1 SNHLY and CDR2 FYNNEI. This CDR3 has 13 residues. Trimming took 0 bases from V and 3 from J, leaving 6 bases between them. For the CDR3, the DNA is TGTGCCAGCAGTGAAGCTCGGGACTACGAGCAGTACTTC. Amino acid sequence: CASSEARDYEQYF.

For the CDR3, the DNA is TGTGCCAGCAGTTCTCTTACCTACGAGCAGTACTTC. Its translation: CASSSLTYEQYF. The J gene is TRBJ2-7, the V gene TRBV6-5; D unclear. Germline V lookup: CDR1 MNHEY, CDR2 SVGAGI. The CDR3 is 12 residues long. The ends were cut back, 4 bases at V and 2 bases at J, with 6 bases in the middle.